This TCR beta chain was sequenced during a study of T cells in narcolepsy. Across the study: Healthy controls were enrolled alongside patients with narcolepsy type 1 or type 2. Notes on the study in general: HCRT-specific and TRIB2-specific autoreactive clonotypes appeared among same-patient CSF and blood CD4+ clonotypes. Autoreactive clone sequences were missing from some blood memory CD4+ repertoires.

Remarks on this clone: No antigen is known for it.

This CDR3 region has 13 residues. Germline V gene sequence: CDR1 MNHNS, CDR2 SASEGT. V was clipped by 4 bases and J by 7 bases, with 11 bases between them. Profiling relied on immunoSEQ multiplex PCR, and the TCRdb table lists in-frame clones only, not all of them. Of about 27,000 clones in the sample, around nine tenths were seen once. The chain recombines TRBV6-1 with TRBJ1-5; D not certain. This sequence was found in a human donor with narcolepsy. Sequenced input: CD45RA- memory CD4+ T cells from PBMCs. The CDR3 here is CASSAQGWQPQHF. CDR3 in DNA: TGTGCCAGCAGTGCCCAAGGGTGGCAGCCCCAGCATTTT.